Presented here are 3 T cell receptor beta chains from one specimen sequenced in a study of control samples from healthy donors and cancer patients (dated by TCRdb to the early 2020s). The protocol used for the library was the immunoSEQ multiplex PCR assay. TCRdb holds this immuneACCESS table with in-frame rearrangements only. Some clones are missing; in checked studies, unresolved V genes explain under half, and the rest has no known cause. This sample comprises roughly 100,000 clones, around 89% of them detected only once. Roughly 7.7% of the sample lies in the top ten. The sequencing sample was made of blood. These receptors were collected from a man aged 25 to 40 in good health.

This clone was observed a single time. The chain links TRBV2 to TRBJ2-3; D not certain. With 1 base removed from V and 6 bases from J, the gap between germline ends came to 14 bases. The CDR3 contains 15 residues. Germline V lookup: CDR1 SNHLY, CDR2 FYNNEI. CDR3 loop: CASSEGPPEIDTQYF. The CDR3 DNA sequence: TGTGCCAGCAGTGAAGGACCGCCGGAGATTGATACGCAGTATTTT.

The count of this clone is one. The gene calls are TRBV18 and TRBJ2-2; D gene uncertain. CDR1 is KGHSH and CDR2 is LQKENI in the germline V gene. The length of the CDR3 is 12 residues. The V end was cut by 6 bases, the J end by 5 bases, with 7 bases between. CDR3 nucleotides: TGTGCCAGCTCGACCCGTACCGGGGAGCTGTTTTTT. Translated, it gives CASSTRTGELFF.

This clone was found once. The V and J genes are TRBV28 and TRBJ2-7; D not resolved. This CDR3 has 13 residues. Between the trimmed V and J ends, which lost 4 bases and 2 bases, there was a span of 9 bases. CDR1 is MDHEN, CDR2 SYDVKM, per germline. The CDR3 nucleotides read TGTGCCAGCAGTTCCACTAACACCTACGAGCAGTACTTC. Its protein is CASSSTNTYEQYF.